These T cell receptor beta chains were read from a single sample in a study of metastatic and nonmetastatic thyroid tumors. TCRdb reprocessed the PCR reads via MiXCR. The table records about 92,000 clones, more than 13% of them present only once. The sample taken for sequencing was blood. The receptor source for this set is a female donor with papillary thyroid cancer or a benign thyroid nodule (not recorded which). Some clones in this sample may be carry-over from other donors' samples. The CDR3 runs from the conserved cysteine through the conserved F or W. The D gene is left open where the match is weak. Size is omitted from some rows. Given values are once, few, many or a class for expanded clones.

clone_size j_call d_call v_call cdr3_nt cdr3_aa
many TRBJ2-5 . TRBV7-2 TGTGCCAGCAGCTTCGACGAGACCCAGTACTTC CASSFDETQYF
. TRBJ1-5 . TRBV30 TGTGCCTGGAGTGAGGGAATTGATCAGCCCCAGCATTTT CAWSEGIDQPQHF
many TRBJ1-4 . TRBV27 TGTGCCAGCAGTTTCGCCGTTCGACAGTCCGGGGCTAATGAAAAACTGTTTTTT CASSFAVRQSGANEKLFF
many TRBJ2-6 . TRBV15 TGTGCCACCAGCCGAAGACATCATTCCTCTGGGGCCAACGTCCTGACTTTC CATSRRHHSSGANVLTF
. TRBJ2-7 . TRBV12-3/TRBV12-4 TGTGCCAGCAGTGAACAGGGAACCTACGAGCAGTACTTC CASSEQGTYEQYF
many TRBJ2-3 . TRBV13 TGTGCCAGCAGCCTACCGGGACCAAGCACAGATACGCAGTATTTT CASSLPGPSTDTQYF
many TRBJ2-7 TRBD2 TRBV13 TGTGCCAGCAGCATCAGCGGGGGCCTCTCCTACGAGCAGTACTTC CASSISGGLSYEQYF
many TRBJ2-7 . TRBV6-1 TGTGCCAGCAGTTCACGGGACAGCGGGTACGAGCAGTACTTC CASSSRDSGYEQYF
. TRBJ2-7 . TRBV5-1 TGCACCAGCAGATGGTGCCTCTTAGATGGCGAGCAGTACTTC CTSRWCLLDGEQYF
many TRBJ1-5 . TRBV6-1 TGTGCCAGCAGTATCCACCGGGACCCCCGGGCTCATCAGCCCCAGCATTTT CASSIHRDPRAHQPQHF
. TRBJ1-1 . TRBV30 TGTGCCTGGCTTCATCACGGAACAGAAAAAGCTTTCTTT CAWLHHGTEKAFF
many TRBJ2-7 . TRBV6-1 TGTGCCAGCAGTAGCCTTCACCGCTCCCCCTCCTACGAGCAGTACTTC CASSSLHRSPSYEQYF
. TRBJ2-2 . TRBV7-3 TGTGCCAGCAGCTTAACAGTGGTCTCCAACACCTGGGAGCTGTTTTTT CASSLTVVSNTWELFF
many TRBJ2-7 . TRBV5-1 TGCGCCAGCAGCTTTGAAGGGGTGCACTACGAGCAGTACTTC CASSFEGVHYEQYF
many TRBJ2-7 . TRBV5-4 TGTGCCAGCAGCTTGGAAAGAGGACAGACTATTACCTACGAGCAGTACTTC CASSLERGQTITYEQYF